The 22 T cell receptor beta chains listed next were all sequenced from one sample in a study of blood T cell repertoires in COVID-19. Repertoires were generated with immunoSEQ multiplex PCR, while TCRdb's copy carries only in-frame clones and drops some. The repertoire holds about 170,000 clones, with around 79% as singletons. Material for sequencing was PBMCs or T cells enriched from blood (not recorded which). These receptors were collected from a woman in her 70s in a cohort exposed to, infected with or recovered from COVID-19 (not recorded which).

This chain connects TRBV2 to TRBJ2-1, with 9 bases identical to TRBD2. Trimming cost V 5 bases and J 3 bases; bases outside gene matches: 11. CDR1 is SNHLY, CDR2 FYNNEI, per germline. This CDR3 has 17 amino acids. CDR3: CASSPLAGIRLYNEQFF. The CDR3, as DNA: TGTGCCAGCAGTCCCCTAGCGGGAATCCGGCTCTACAATGAGCAGTTCTTC.

The CDR3 DNA reads as TGCGCCAGCAGCTTGGCCCCGGGACAGGGGGAGAGAACCTACGAGCAGTACTTC. Its protein product is CASSLAPGQGERTYEQYF. The V call is TRBV5-1, the J call TRBJ2-7; 11 bases agree with TRBD1. J was trimmed by 2 bases and V by 0 bases; bases with no gene match: 10. The CDR3 length is 18 residues. CDR1 is SGHRS, CDR2 YFSETQ, per germline.

This chain uses TRBV3-1 (or the pseudogene TRBV3-2) with TRBJ2-7; 9 positions agree with TRBD2. CDR3 length equals 13 residues. Unmatched junction bases numbered 2, after V lost 4 bases and J lost 4 bases. In germline, CDR1 is LGHDT, CDR2 YNNKEL (reference sequence). This CDR3 reads CASSRTSEYEQYF. CDR3 bases: TGTGCCAGCAGCCGGACTAGCGAATACGAGCAGTACTTC.

The V and J genes are TRBV7-2 and TRBJ1-1; D call uncertain. CDR1 and CDR2 from the germline V gene are SGHTA and FQGNSA. V gave up 8 bases and J gave up 0 bases, with 10 bases separating them. The CDR3 spans 13 residues. DNA of the CDR3: TGTGCCAGCTACGTTTCGGTGAACACTGAAGCTTTCTTT. This sequence encodes CASYVSVNTEAFF.

CDR3 loop: CASSLIRGETQYF. The CDR3 nucleotides are TGTGCCAGCAGTTTAATCCGGGGAGAGACCCAGTACTTC. This chain uses TRBV28 with TRBJ2-5; possible D gene TRBD2, 5 bases. The CDR3 has 13 residues. Germline CDR1 is MDHEN and CDR2 is SYDVKM. Trimming left V 2 bases short and J 4 bases short, with 8 bases between.

The chain employs TRBV11-2 and TRBJ2-1, with D perhaps matching TRBD1 (5 bases). Germline-derived CDR1 and CDR2 are SGHAT and FQNNGV. V was shortened by 2 bases and J by 6 bases, with 14 bases between the two germline ends. The CDR3 is 15 amino acids. CDR3 DNA sequence: TGTGCCAGCAGCTTACGGGTTCAGGGCGGCAATGAGCAGTTCTTC. Translation gives CASSLRVQGGNEQFF.

The J gene is TRBJ2-7, the V gene TRBV7-2, with D unclear. The CDR3 totals 13 residues. In germline, CDR1 is SGHTA, CDR2 FQGNSA. Trimming removed 1 base from V and 1 base from J, with 5 bases in between. DNA of the CDR3: TGTGCCAGCAGCTTAGTAGAGTCCTACGAGCAGTACTTC. It codes for CASSLVESYEQYF.

CDR3 nucleotide sequence: TGTGCCAGCAGTCCAGGGGGCGCGTATGGCTACACCTTC. Translating gives CASSPGGAYGYTF. This sequence joins TRBV28 and TRBJ1-2; TRBD1 agrees at 8 bases. CDR3 length: 13 amino acids. Trimming cost V 5 bases and J 5 bases; bases outside gene matches: 4. Germline lookup yields CDR1 MDHEN and CDR2 SYDVKM.

V gene TRBV5-1 combines with J gene TRBJ2-6; D gene unclear. The CDR3 runs 14 residues. In germline, CDR1 is SGHRS, CDR2 YFSETQ. V was cut by 4 bases and J by 0 bases, with 5 bases left in between. DNA of the CDR3: TGCGCCAGCAGCCCCGGCTCTGGGGCCAACGTCCTGACTTTC. The encoded protein is CASSPGSGANVLTF.

The chain has TRBV4-1 and TRBJ1-1; 7 nucleotides align to TRBD1. Germline CDR1 MGHRA, CDR2 YSYEKL. V lost 0 bases, J lost 10 bases, and 8 bases stayed unmatched. CDR3 size: 14 residues. CDR3 sequence (DNA): TGCGCCAGCAGCCAAGATGCCGACAGGGTGGGAGCTTTCTTT. Translation: CASSQDADRVGAFF.

The CDR3 is CASSPPLKPYEQYF. CDR3 nucleotides: TGTGCCAGCTCACCACCGCTAAAACCCTACGAGCAGTACTTC. The rearrangement joins TRBV18 to TRBJ2-7; no clear D gene. V lost 0 bases and J 2 bases, leaving 8 bases between the germline ends. CDR3 length: 14 residues. Per germline, CDR1 KGHSH and CDR2 LQKENI.

The J gene is TRBJ2-1, the V gene TRBV12-3 or TRBV12-4; tentatively, D is TRBD2 (5 bases). The V end lost 6 bases, the J end lost 10 bases, and 16 bases lay between the germline ends. The CDR3 sequence is 13 residues long. The CDR3, as DNA: TGTGCCAGCAGCCCTCCCGCGGGTGGGGAGCAGTTCTTC. Translation gives CASSPPAGGEQFF.

The rearrangement uses TRBV29-1 and TRBJ2-3; D gene ambiguous. This CDR3 comprises 17 residues. V was pared by 1 base and J by 4 bases, with 21 bases between. Per the germline V gene, CDR1 is SQVTM and CDR2 is ANQGSEA. CDR3 bases: TGCAGCGTTGAAGCGTTTCGAGACTCCTTAAAGGCAGATACGCAGTATTTT. Translating gives CSVEAFRDSLKADTQYF.

The genes are TRBV24-1 and TRBJ2-7, with 8 bases matching TRBD2. The germline CDR1 and CDR2 sequences are KGHDR and SFDVKD. V trimming: 4 bases; J trimming: 5 bases; junction bases outside the gene matches: 12. The CDR3 covers 16 residues. The CDR3: CATSDSVLSGTNEQYF. CDR3 in DNA: TGTGCCACCAGTGACTCCGTACTTAGCGGGACTAACGAGCAGTACTTC.

The chain couples TRBV6-1 to TRBJ2-7; perhaps TRBD2 as D (6 bases). CDR3 length: 13 residues. Germline loops: CDR1 MNHNS, CDR2 SASEGT. Trimming took 1 base from V and 6 from J, leaving 10 bases between them. DNA of the CDR3: TGTGCCAGCAGTGAAGGGGCGGGGAGCGAGCAGTACTTC. Translated, it gives CASSEGAGSEQYF.

This rearrangement joins TRBV30 to TRBJ2-5, with D unclear. Germline lookup yields CDR1 GTSNPN and CDR2 SVGIG (reference sequence). The CDR3 runs to 11 residues. Trimming removed 5 bases from V and 4 bases from J, with 8 bases in between. The CDR3 spells CAWAHLETQYF. The CDR3 DNA reads as TGTGCCTGGGCTCACTTAGAGACCCAGTACTTC.

The rearrangement uses TRBV4-3 and TRBJ2-1; 8 bases map to TRBD1. V lost 5 bases, J lost 8 bases, and 5 bases stayed unmatched. From germline, CDR1 is LGHNA and CDR2 YSLEER. This CDR3 comprises 13 residues. DNA of the CDR3: TGCGCCAGCAGCATCGGACAGGGCTATGAGCAGTTCTTC. Its protein is CASSIGQGYEQFF.

The chain joins TRBV2 to TRBJ2-1; D may be TRBD1 (6 bases). The germline V gene encodes CDR1 SNHLY and CDR2 FYNNEI. The CDR3 is made up of 13 amino acids. V was trimmed by 9 bases and J by 3 bases, leaving 12 bases between them. The CDR3 here is CASNREVYNEQFF. In DNA form, the CDR3 reads TGTGCCAGTAACAGGGAAGTCTACAATGAGCAGTTCTTC.

Concerning this clone: One junction end does not reproduce the germline sequence, and a read error may be involved. The chain couples TRBV12-3 or TRBV12-4 to TRBJ2-2, with 8 bases lining up with TRBD1. The CDR3 is 13 amino acids. CDR3 sequence: CACRQGWTGELFF. In DNA form, the CDR3 reads TGTGCCTGCAGACAGGGGTGGACCGGGGAGCTGTTTTTT.

This clone was counted once. The gene calls are TRBV19 and TRBJ1-5, with D uncertain. Per the germline V gene, CDR1 is LNHDA and CDR2 is SQIVND (reference sequence). Trimming removed 5 bases from V and 3 bases from J, with 8 bases in between. This CDR3 region has 13 residues. In DNA, the CDR3 is TGTGCCAGTAGTCTTAGTTTCAATCAGCCCCAGCATTTT. Amino acid sequence: CASSLSFNQPQHF.

CDR3 sequence: CASSTLAGVAGELFF. CDR3 bases: TGTGCCAGCAGTACTCTAGCGGGAGTCGCGGGGGAGCTGTTTTTT. The V and J genes are TRBV6-5 and TRBJ2-2; TRBD2 matches 10 bases. CDR1 and CDR2 from the germline V gene are MNHEY and SVGAGI. With 5 bases clipped from V and 8 bases from J, the junction kept 8 bases outside the gene matches. CDR3 length equals 15 residues.

This clone was observed once. J is TRBJ2-1 and V is TRBV4-2; 8 nucleotides agree with TRBD2. V was pared by 1 base and J by 3 bases, with 5 bases of the junction left unmatched. The CDR3 covers 16 residues. Germline CDR1 LGHNA, CDR2 YNFKEQ. The CDR3 nucleotides are TGTGCCAGCAGCCAAGGAAGCGGGAGCGGCTACAATGAGCAGTTCTTC. It encodes CASSQGSGSGYNEQFF.